A single T cell receptor beta chain is shown here with its context. The antigen remains unidentified. These data come from a study of T cell responses to AZD1222 COVID-19 vaccine. Findings and caveats of the study: Only 5 or 6 people who got AZD1222 tested seropositive at baseline. Reports say nearly half of spike-specific TCRs go after unmutated variant regions. It should be noted that donors were predominantly white British and more often female, and clonal diversity was possibly underestimated.

The V end lost 7 bases, the J end lost 0 bases, and 10 bases lay between the germline ends. CDR1 is SGHRS and CDR2 is YFSETQ in the germline V gene. This CDR3 contains 13 residues. The protocol was immunoSEQ multiplex PCR, while the TCRdb copy is restricted to in-frame clones and leaves out a portion. This table holds 120,000 or so clones, 84% found once. This chain connects TRBV5-1 to TRBJ1-1, with TRBD1 as a possible D gene (6 bases). Here the sequenced sample was peripheral blood, taken 28 days after the second AZD1222 dose. The sequence came from an adult who received the AZD1222 COVID-19 vaccine. The CDR3 DNA follows: TGCGCCAGCGTGGGGGCGGTGAACACTGAAGCTTTCTTT. The encoded protein is CASVGAVNTEAFF.